Included here is one T cell receptor (beta chain) sequence, with context. It lacks a known antigen. No clone much larger than this one lies a single base away; base qualities are absent. This sample is drawn from a study of T cell responses to AZD1222 COVID-19 vaccine (dated by TCRdb to 2020 to 2022). Some background on the complete study: Because spike-specific TCR depth and breadth did not differ between the two schedules, AZD1222 recipients who got a second dose at roughly 4 weeks were pooled with those who got a second dose at roughly 12 weeks. TCR sequencing was performed for some 250 trial participants, of whom 200 to 220 were given two doses of AZD1222 and around 26 were given two doses of MenACWY control vaccine. Trial participants were enrolled into age subgroups of 18-55, 56-69 and 70-plus years, which contained 148, 28 and 57 TCR-sequenced participants, respectively.

The CDR3 regions of human TCRbeta chains were analyzed by immunosequencing. The study's own analysis went as follows. TCRs in the repertoires were matched against a reference library of SARS-CoV-2-specific TCRs that had been generated with the MIRA antigen-specificity platform. Breadth was defined as the fraction of unique TCRs that were SARS-CoV-2-associated. Depth was defined as the fraction of total T cells that were SARS-CoV-2-associated. Using the MIRA data, every spike-specific TCR was mapped to the spike region that the TCR reacted to and assigned to either a CD4 or a CD8 class. Log10-transformed breadth and depth values were compared by one-way ANOVA with Sidak's multiple comparisons tests. TCRdb holds this immuneACCESS table with in-frame rearrangements only. Some clones are missing; in checked studies, unresolved V genes explain under half, and the rest has no known cause. V and J calls and clone size follow that table, whereas D and trimming were derived from the DNA. This sample lists some 69,000 clones; about 85% were detected once. Jointly, the top ten make up approximately 18% of the sample.

Study-wide findings and limitations: Nearly half of unique spike-specific TCRs reportedly recognized epitopes outside regions mutated in the B.1.351 and B.1.1.7 variants. The whole spike protein was spanned by vaccine-associated CD4 TCRs, and dominant responses were seen in regions 160-218 and 743-854. Most participants were white British and females outnumbered males, and the authors suggested that clonal diversity may have been underestimated. In the small 56-69-year group, the increase in depth fell short of significance, most likely because of low power. Conclusions about previously exposed vaccinees are limited because only five to seven AZD1222 recipients were SARS-CoV-2 seropositive at baseline. Because no day 14 peak-response samples were available, the repertoires could be characterized only after the peak T cell response. After two AZD1222 doses, spike-specific TCR breadth and depth were significantly higher than at day 0 and than in MenACWY recipients.

Taken with the paper, the label for time point translates to: baseline before first vaccination. Vaccinee samples came from UK trials COV001 and COV002, including a single-blind randomized controlled phase 2/3 trial of AZD1222 (ChAdOx1 nCoV-19) in healthy adults. For TCRbeta chain sequencing, PBMC samples were collected from trial participants at day 0 and at day 28 after the second dose. The CDR3 goes from the cysteine to the phenylalanine over 18 residues. Only the CDR3 part of the read is kept: 54 bases, read in frame from the first base. The sequencing used peripheral blood, collected on day 0 of AZD1222 vaccination. Recombination joined TRBV12-2 with TRBJ2-4; TRBD1 is the table's D call, not checked against the DNA. TRBV12-2 is a pseudogene. The receptor was derived from an adult in good health. At the DNA level, the sequence is TGTGCAAGTCGCCTCCGATCCAACAGGGTACTAGCCAAAAACATTCAGTACTTC. Its translation is CASRLRSNRVLAKNIQYF.